The 16 T cell receptor beta chains below come from one sample, sequenced in a study of T cells in Graves' hyperthyroidism and ophthalmopathy. Using RNA transcripts as the source, TCR beta CDR3 regions were amplified. The TCR CDR3 first-round RT-PCR relied on the HTBI primer set. One entry per CDR3 protein, called by TCRdb with MiXCR from the multiplex PCR reads. The sample includes 750,000 to 900,000 distinct CDR3 sequences, around 38% seen only once; the top ten take approximately 10%. Sequenced: blood. The receptors come from a man aged 18 to 29 with Graves' hyperthyroidism.

A word on this clonotype: This may come from a read error, since a much larger clone is one base off. The chain carries TRBV15 and TRBJ1-4; D unresolved. V was trimmed by 3 bases and J by 8 bases, leaving 16 bases between them. The germline CDR1 and CDR2 sequences are LNHNV and YYDKDF (reference sequence). CDR3 size: 15 residues. The CDR3 DNA follows: TGTGCCACCAGCAGTGAAGACCCGAAGGGCGAAAAACTGTTTTTT. It encodes CATSSEDPKGEKLFF.

This clonotype was observed at least ten times. The rearrangement uses TRBV5-1 and TRBJ2-7; 8 bases match TRBD1. The V gene end was trimmed by 1 base and the J gene end by 6 bases; junction bases not matched to a gene: 3. The CDR3 length is 13 residues. Germline CDR1 SGHRS, CDR2 YFSETQ. In DNA, the CDR3 is TGCGCCAGCAGCTTGACAGGGGGTGGCGAGCAGTACTTC. Translated: CASSLTGGGEQYF. Drawing the rest from reference TRBV5-1 and TRBJ2-7, the complete variable domain is KAGVTQTPRYLIKTRGQQVTLSCSPISGHRSVSWYQQTPGQGLQFLFEYFSETQRNKGNFPGRFSGRQFSNSRSEMNVSTLELGDSALYLCASSLTGGGEQYFGPGTRLTVT.

The chain is built from TRBV7-2 and TRBJ2-7; 11 nucleotides line up with TRBD2. J lost 2 bases, V lost 5 bases, and 8 bases had no gene match. Germline lookup yields CDR1 SGHTA and CDR2 FQGNSA. This CDR3 spans 16 amino acids. This CDR3 is CASSTPSGGLTYEQYF. In DNA, the CDR3 is TGTGCCAGCAGCACCCCTAGCGGGGGGCTAACCTACGAGCAGTACTTC.

Comment on this clonotype: The germline gene is not matched at one end of the junction; a read error may be the cause. This chain links TRBV19 with TRBJ2-7; D unclear. The germline gives CDR1 LNHDA, CDR2 SQIVND (reference sequence). The CDR3 covers 14 residues. The chain's CDR3 is CVSSSQASSYEQYF. CDR3 bases: TGTGTCAGTAGTTCGCAGGCTAGCTCCTACGAGCAGTACTTC.

On this clonotype itself: A much more abundant neighbour one base away suggests this may be a read error. The CDR3 ends on some other residue instead of the conserved phenylalanine or tryptophan, so this is likely a read error. The chain uses TRBV7-9 and TRBJ2-5, with D possibly being TRBD1 or TRBD2 (5 bases each). Germline V gene data show CDR1 as SEHNR and CDR2 as FQNEAQ (reference sequence). V dropped 5 bases and J dropped 5 bases, with 18 bases sitting between them. This CDR3 has 15 amino acids. The CDR3 sequence: CASSHPGPEGETQYL. DNA of the CDR3: TGTGCCAGCAGCCACCCGGGGCCCGAGGGGGAGACCCAGTACCTC.

This clonotype has a handful of counts. CDR3 region: CSVEDPGTRNQETQYF. As DNA, the CDR3 is TGCAGCGTTGAAGATCCAGGGACCAGAAACCAAGAGACCCAGTACTTC. The rearrangement uses TRBV29-1 and TRBJ2-5; tentatively, D is TRBD1 or TRBD2 (5 bases each). The V gene's germline CDR1 is SQVTM and CDR2 ANQGSEA. Trimming removed 0 bases from V and 0 bases from J, with 14 bases in between. The CDR3 sequence is 16 residues long.

This clonotype was observed a few times. The chain has TRBV5-1 and TRBJ1-2; D is ambiguous. The germline V gene has CDR1 SGHRS and CDR2 YFSETQ. The CDR3 loop spans 14 amino acids. The ends were cut back, 5 bases at V and 4 bases at J, with 15 bases in the middle. CDR3 region: CASRSDGEIYGYTF. The CDR3 nucleotides read TGCGCCAGCAGGTCTGACGGGGAAATCTATGGCTACACCTTC.

This clonotype has ten or more counts. The chain employs TRBV29-1 and TRBJ1-1; 9 nucleotides agree with TRBD1. The germline gives CDR1 SQVTM, CDR2 ANQGSEA. This CDR3 spans 15 amino acids. The J segment lost 3 bases and the V segment lost 7 bases, leaving 12 bases of the junction unmatched. This CDR3 is CSATGTGRGDTEAFF. Written as DNA, the CDR3 is TGCAGCGCTACCGGGACAGGGAGGGGGGACACTGAAGCTTTCTTT.

Comments on this clonotype: At one boundary the junction diverges from the germline segment, which might be a read error. The chain is built from TRBV4-1 and TRBJ2-5, with 12 bases lining up with TRBD1. The CDR3 spans 16 residues. Germline CDR1 is MGHRA and CDR2 is YSYEKL. CDR3 nucleotide sequence: TGTGCCAGCAGCCAGGACCCGGGACAGGGGGCCTATGAGCAGTACTTC. Its protein is CASSQDPGQGAYEQYF.

This clonotype was seen repeatedly, ten times or more. CDR3 in amino acids: CASKGQGETQYF. DNA of the CDR3: TGTGCCAGCAAGGGACAGGGGGAGACCCAGTACTTC. This sequence joins TRBV7-9 and TRBJ2-5; 10 positions agree with TRBD1. Germline loops: CDR1 SEHNR, CDR2 FQNEAQ (reference sequence). The V gene end was trimmed by 7 bases and the J gene end by 5 bases; junction bases not matched to a gene: 1. CDR3 length: 12 amino acids.

V gene TRBV20-1 combines with J gene TRBJ2-5; 8 positions match TRBD2. The CDR3 contains 15 residues. CDR1 DFQATT and CDR2 SNEGSKA come from the germline V gene (reference sequence). V shed 0 bases, J shed 5 bases, and the junction held 8 bases outside the gene matches. CDR3 sequence (DNA): TGCAGTGCTAGAGATTTGCGGGAGGCCGGGGAGACCCAGTACTTC. It specifies CSARDLREAGETQYF.

The chain uses TRBV29-1 and TRBJ2-7; 8 nucleotides agree with TRBD2. From germline, CDR1 is SQVTM and CDR2 ANQGSEA. The CDR3 is 14 residues long. V trimming: 2 bases; J trimming: 7 bases; junction bases outside the gene matches: 10. In nucleotides, the CDR3 is TGCAGCGTTGAAATTGGGCGGGAGGTTTATGAGCAGTACTTC. This codes for CSVEIGREVYEQYF.

This clonotype came up a few times. The J gene is TRBJ2-7, the V gene TRBV7-9; the D is unclear. Germline values: CDR1 SEHNR, CDR2 FQNEAQ (reference sequence). This CDR3 has 15 residues. Between the trimmed V and J ends, which lost 1 base and 4 bases, there was a span of 14 bases. The CDR3: CASSLGITDPYEQYF. The CDR3 nucleotides read TGTGCCAGCAGCTTAGGTATCACAGACCCTTACGAGCAGTACTTC.

The chain uses TRBV24-1 and TRBJ2-2; 10 bases are a match to TRBD1. The CDR3 extends over 16 amino acids. V dropped 5 bases and J dropped 7; count of bases not matched to a gene: 9. From germline, CDR1 is KGHDR and CDR2 SFDVKD. The DNA for the CDR3 is TGTGCCACCAGTGCCCTCGGGGGACAGGGGAACGGGGAGCTGTTTTTT. Its protein product is CATSALGGQGNGELFF.

This clonotype was seen many times. The rearrangement joins TRBV7-8 to TRBJ1-1; no reliable D call. Per the germline V gene, CDR1 is SGHVS and CDR2 is FQNEAQ. The CDR3 has 14 residues. Trimming took off 5 bases at V and 6 bases at J, with 16 bases between the two ends. The CDR3 nucleotides are TGTGCCAGCAGCAACTATCGTGTGGGTCCTGAAGCTTTCTTT. Translating it yields CASSNYRVGPEAFF.

Here the CDR3 reads CASSPGAPAGELFF. In DNA form, the CDR3 reads TGCGCCAGCAGTCCGGGGGCCCCGGCCGGGGAGCTGTTTTTT. The chain has TRBV5-1 and TRBJ2-2, with D perhaps matching TRBD1 or TRBD2 (6 bases each). CDR1 and CDR2 (germline): SGHRS, YFSETQ. The CDR3 spans 14 residues. Trimming left V 5 bases short and J 6 bases short, with 14 bases between.